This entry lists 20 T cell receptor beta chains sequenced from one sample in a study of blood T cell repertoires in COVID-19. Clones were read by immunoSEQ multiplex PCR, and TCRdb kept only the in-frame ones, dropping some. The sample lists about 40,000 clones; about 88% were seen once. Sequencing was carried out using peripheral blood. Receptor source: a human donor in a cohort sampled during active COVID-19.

The CDR3 sequence: CASAPTLGGDGYTF. CDR3 DNA: TGCGCCAGCGCCCCCACGTTGGGAGGGGATGGCTACACCTTC. The V and J genes are TRBV10-1 and TRBJ1-2; TRBD1 might be the D (5 bases). Germline CDR1 WNHNN, CDR2 SYGVQD (reference sequence). The CDR3 covers 14 residues. Deletions cut 8 bases from V and 6 bases from J, with 19 bases between.

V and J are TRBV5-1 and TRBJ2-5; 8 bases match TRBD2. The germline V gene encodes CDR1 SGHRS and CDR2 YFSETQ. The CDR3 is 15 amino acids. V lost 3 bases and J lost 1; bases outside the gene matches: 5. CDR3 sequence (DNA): TGCGCCAGCAGCTGGACTAGCAATATCCAAGAGACCCAGTACTTC. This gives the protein CASSWTSNIQETQYF.

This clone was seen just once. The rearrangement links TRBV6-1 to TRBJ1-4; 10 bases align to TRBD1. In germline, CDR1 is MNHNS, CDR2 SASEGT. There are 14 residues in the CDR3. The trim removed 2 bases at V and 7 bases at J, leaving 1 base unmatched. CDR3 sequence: CASSERTGGEKLFF. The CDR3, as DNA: TGTGCCAGCAGTGAACGGACAGGGGGTGAAAAACTGTTTTTT.

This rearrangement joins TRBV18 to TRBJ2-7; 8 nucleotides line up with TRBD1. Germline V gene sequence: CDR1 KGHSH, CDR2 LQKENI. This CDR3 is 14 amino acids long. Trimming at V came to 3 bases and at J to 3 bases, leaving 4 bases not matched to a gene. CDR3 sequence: CASSPGQAVYEQYF. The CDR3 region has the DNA TGTGCCAGCTCACCGGGACAGGCTGTCTACGAGCAGTACTTC.

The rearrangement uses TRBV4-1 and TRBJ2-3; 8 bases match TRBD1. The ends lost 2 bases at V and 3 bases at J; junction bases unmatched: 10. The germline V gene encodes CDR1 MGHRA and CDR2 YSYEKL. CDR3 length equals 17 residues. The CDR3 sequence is CASSQRHGQGLTDTQYF. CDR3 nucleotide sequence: TGCGCCAGCAGCCAACGACACGGACAGGGTTTGACAGATACGCAGTATTTT.

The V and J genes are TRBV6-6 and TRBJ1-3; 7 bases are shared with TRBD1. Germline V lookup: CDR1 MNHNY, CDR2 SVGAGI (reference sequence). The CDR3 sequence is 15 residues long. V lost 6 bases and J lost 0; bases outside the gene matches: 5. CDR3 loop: CASSLGTVSGNTIYF. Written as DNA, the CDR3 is TGTGCCAGCAGCCTCGGGACAGTCTCTGGAAACACCATATATTTT.

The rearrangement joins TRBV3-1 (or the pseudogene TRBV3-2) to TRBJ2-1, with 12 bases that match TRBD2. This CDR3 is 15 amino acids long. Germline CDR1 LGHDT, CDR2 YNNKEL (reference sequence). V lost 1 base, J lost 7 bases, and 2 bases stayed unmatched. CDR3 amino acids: CASSQASGGANEQFF. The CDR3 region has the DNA TGTGCCAGCAGCCAAGCTAGCGGGGGGGCTAATGAGCAGTTCTTC.

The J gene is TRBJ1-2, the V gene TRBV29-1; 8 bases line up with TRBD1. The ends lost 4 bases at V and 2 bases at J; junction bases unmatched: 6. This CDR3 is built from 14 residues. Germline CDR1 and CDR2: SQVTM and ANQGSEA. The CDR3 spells CSVVWPGGNYGYTF. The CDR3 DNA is TGCAGCGTTGTGTGGCCAGGGGGCAACTATGGCTACACCTTC.

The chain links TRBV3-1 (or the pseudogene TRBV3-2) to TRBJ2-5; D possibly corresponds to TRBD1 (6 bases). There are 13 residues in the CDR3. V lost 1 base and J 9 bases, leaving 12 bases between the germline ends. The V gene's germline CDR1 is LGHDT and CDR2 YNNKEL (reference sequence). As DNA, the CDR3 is TGTGCCAGCAGCCAAGGTCGTTCAGGGGCCCAGTACTTC. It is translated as CASSQGRSGAQYF.

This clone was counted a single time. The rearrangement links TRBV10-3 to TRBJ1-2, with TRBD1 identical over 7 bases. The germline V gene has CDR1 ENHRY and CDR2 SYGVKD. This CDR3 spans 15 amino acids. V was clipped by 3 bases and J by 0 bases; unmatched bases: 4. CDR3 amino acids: CAISDSGTANYGYTF. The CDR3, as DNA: TGTGCCATCAGTGACTCCGGGACAGCTAACTATGGCTACACCTTC.

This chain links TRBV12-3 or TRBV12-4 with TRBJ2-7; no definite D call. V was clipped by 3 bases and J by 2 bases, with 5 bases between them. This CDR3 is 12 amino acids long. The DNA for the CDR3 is TGTGCCAGCAGTTTTGCAGCCTACGAGCAGTACTTC. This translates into CASSFAAYEQYF.

CDR3 nucleotides: TGTGCCAGCAGCCGTATAGTTTTAGTGGATACGCAGTATTTT. Protein sequence: CASSRIVLVDTQYF. V is TRBV7-2 and J is TRBJ2-3; no firm D call. In germline, CDR1 is SGHTA, CDR2 FQGNSA. The CDR3 has 14 residues. V lost 5 bases and J 6 bases, leaving 15 bases between the germline ends.

CDR3 in amino acids: CASSRNPQGARTEAFF. In DNA, the CDR3 is TGTGCCAGCAGCCGAAACCCACAGGGGGCGCGCACTGAAGCTTTCTTT. The chain joins TRBV7-3 to TRBJ1-1; TRBD1 matches at 9 bases. CDR3 length equals 16 residues. CDR1 and CDR2 (germline): SGHTA, FQGTGA. After removal of 5 bases from V and 4 bases from J, the junction contained 11 bases not matched to a gene.

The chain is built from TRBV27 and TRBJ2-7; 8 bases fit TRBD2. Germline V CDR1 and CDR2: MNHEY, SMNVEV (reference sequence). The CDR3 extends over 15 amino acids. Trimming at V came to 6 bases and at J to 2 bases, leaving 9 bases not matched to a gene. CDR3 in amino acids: CASRPTSAEPYEQYF. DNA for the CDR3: TGTGCCAGCAGGCCGACTAGCGCTGAACCCTACGAGCAGTACTTC.

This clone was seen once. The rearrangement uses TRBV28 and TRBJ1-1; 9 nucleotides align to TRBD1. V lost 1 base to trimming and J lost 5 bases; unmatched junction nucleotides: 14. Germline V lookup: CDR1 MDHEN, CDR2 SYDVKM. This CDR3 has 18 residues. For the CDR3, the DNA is TGTGCCAGCAGTTTATACCCGTCGGTCGACAGGGGGGAAACTGAAGCTTTCTTT. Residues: CASSLYPSVDRGETEAFF.

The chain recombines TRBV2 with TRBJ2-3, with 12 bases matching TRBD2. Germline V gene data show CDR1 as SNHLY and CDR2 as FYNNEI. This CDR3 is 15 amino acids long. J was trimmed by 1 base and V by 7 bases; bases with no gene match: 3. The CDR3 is CASTRLAGGTDTQYF. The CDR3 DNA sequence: TGTGCCAGCACCCGACTAGCGGGGGGCACAGATACGCAGTATTTT.

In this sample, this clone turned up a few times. CDR3 in DNA: TGCGCCAGCAGTGAGCGGGGGGTATACACAGATACGCAGTATTTT. Its translation is CASSERGVYTDTQYF. J is TRBJ2-3 and V is TRBV10-2; 7 nucleotides agree with TRBD2. Per the germline V gene, CDR1 is WSHSY and CDR2 is SAAADI. After removal of 2 bases from V and 2 bases from J, the junction contained 4 bases not matched to a gene. This CDR3 comprises 15 residues.

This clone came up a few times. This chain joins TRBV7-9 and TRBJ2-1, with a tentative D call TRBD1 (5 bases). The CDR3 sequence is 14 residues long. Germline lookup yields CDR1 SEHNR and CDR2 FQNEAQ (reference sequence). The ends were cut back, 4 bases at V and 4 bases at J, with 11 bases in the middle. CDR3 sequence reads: CASSSSRQYNEQFF. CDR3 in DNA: TGTGCCAGCAGCTCCTCTCGACAGTACAATGAGCAGTTCTTC.

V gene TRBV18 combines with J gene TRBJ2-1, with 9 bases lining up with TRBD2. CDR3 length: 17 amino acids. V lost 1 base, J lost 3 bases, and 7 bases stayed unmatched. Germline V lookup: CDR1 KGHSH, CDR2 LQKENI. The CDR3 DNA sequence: TGTGCCAGCTCACCACGGGATAGCGGGGGCGTCTACAATGAGCAGTTCTTC. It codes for CASSPRDSGGVYNEQFF.

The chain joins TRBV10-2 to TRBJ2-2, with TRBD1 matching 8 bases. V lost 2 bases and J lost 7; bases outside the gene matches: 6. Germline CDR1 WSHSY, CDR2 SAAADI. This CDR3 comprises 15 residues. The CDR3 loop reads CASSEGRGLGGELFF. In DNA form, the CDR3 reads TGCGCCAGCAGTGAGGGCAGGGGGCTGGGCGGGGAGCTGTTTTTT.